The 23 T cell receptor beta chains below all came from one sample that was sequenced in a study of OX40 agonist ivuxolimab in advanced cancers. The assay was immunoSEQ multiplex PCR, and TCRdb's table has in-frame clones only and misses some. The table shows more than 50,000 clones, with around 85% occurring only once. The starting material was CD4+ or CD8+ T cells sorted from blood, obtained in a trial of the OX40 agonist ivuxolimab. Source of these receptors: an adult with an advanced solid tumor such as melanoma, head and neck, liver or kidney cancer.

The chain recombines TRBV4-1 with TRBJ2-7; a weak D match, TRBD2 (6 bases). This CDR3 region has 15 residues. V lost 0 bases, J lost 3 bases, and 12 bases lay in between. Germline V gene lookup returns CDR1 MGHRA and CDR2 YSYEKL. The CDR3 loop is CASSQDQEGIYEQYF. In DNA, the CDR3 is TGCGCCAGCAGCCAAGATCAGGAGGGGATCTACGAGCAGTACTTC.

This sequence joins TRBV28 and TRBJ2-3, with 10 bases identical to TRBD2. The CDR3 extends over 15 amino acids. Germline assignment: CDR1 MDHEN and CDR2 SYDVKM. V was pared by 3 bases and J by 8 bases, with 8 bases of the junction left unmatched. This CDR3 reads CASSFGLAGAATQYF. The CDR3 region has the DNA TGTGCCAGCAGTTTCGGGCTAGCGGGAGCCGCTACGCAGTATTTT.

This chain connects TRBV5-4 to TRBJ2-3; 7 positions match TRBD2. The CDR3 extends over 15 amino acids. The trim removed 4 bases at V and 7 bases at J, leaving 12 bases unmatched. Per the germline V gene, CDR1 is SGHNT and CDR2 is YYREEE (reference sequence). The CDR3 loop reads CASSEPAGRGNTQYF. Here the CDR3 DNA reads TGTGCCAGCAGCGAACCGGCTGGGAGGGGAAATACGCAGTATTTT.

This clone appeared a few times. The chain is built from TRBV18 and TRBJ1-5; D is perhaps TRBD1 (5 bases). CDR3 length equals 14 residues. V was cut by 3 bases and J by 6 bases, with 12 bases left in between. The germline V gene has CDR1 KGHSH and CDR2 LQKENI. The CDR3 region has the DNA TGTGCCAGCTCACCCGACAGTGGGTCTCAGCCCCAGCATTTT. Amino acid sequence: CASSPDSGSQPQHF.

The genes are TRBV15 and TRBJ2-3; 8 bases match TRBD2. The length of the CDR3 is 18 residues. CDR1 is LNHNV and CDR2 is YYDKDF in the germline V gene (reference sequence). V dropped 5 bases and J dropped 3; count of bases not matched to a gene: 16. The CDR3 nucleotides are TGTGCCACCAGCGTACCCCCTAGCGGACGGGGGGGAACAGATACGCAGTATTTT. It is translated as CATSVPPSGRGGTDTQYF.

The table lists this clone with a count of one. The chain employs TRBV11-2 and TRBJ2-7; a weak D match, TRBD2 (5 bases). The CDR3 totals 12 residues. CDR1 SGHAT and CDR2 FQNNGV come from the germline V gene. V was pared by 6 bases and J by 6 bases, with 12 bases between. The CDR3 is CASRPSGSEQYF. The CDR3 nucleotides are TGTGCCAGCAGGCCCTCGGGGTCCGAGCAGTACTTC.

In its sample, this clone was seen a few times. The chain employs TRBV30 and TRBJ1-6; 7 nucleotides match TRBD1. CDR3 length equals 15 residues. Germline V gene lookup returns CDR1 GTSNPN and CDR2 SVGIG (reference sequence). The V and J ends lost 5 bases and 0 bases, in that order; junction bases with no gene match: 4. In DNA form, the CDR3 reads TGTGCCTGGCAGACAGGGAGCTCCTATAATTCACCCCTCCACTTT. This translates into CAWQTGSSYNSPLHF.

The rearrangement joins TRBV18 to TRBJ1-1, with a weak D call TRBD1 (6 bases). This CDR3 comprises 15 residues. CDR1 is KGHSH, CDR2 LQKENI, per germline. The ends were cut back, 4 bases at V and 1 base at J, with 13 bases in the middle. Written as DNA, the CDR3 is TGTGCCAGCTCACAATCCGGACAGAAGAACACTGAAGCTTTCTTT. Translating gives CASSQSGQKNTEAFF.

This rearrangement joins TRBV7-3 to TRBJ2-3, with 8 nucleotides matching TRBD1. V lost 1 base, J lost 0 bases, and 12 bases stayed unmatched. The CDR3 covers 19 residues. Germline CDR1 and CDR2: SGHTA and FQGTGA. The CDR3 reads CASSLKATGGLSSTDTQYF. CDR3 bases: TGTGCCAGCAGCTTAAAAGCCACAGGGGGTTTATCTAGCACAGATACGCAGTATTTT.

CDR3 in amino acids: CASSPRYRPQHF. DNA for the CDR3: TGTGCCAGCAGCCCTCGTTATCGGCCCCAGCATTTT. The V call is TRBV28, the J call TRBJ1-5; no reliable D call. Looked up from germline, CDR1 is MDHEN and CDR2 is SYDVKM. V lost 6 bases to trimming and J lost 9 bases, with 12 bases between them. The CDR3 consists of 12 residues.

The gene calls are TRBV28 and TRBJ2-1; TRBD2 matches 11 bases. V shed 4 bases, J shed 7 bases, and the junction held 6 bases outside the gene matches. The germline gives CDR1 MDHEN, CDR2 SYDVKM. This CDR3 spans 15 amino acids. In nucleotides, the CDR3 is TGTGCCAGCAGTTATAGCGGGAGGGCCAGGAATGAGCAGTTCTTC. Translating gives CASSYSGRARNEQFF.

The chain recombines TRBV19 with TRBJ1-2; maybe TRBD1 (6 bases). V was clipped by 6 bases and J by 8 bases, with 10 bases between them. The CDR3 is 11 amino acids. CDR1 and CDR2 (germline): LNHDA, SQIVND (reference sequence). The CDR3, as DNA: TGTGCCAGTAGGACAGGTCGAGGCTACACCTTC. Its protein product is CASRTGRGYTF.

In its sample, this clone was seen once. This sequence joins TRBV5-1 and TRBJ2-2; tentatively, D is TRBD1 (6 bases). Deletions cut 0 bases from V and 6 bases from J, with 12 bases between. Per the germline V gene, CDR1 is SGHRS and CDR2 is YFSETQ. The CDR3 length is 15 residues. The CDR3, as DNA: TGCGCCAGCAGCTTGGAGGCAGGGGTCCCCGGGGAGCTGTTTTTT. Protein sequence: CASSLEAGVPGELFF.

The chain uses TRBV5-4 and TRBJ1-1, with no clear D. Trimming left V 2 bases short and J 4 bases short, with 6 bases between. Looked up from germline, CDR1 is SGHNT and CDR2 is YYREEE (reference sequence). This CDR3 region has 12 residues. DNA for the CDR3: TGTGCCAGCAGCTTAAGGGCCACTGAAGCTTTCTTT. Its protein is CASSLRATEAFF.

CDR3 protein: CASSQLTSGGTETQYF. For the CDR3, the DNA is TGCGCCAGCAGCCAGCTTACTAGCGGGGGAACAGAGACCCAGTACTTC. The chain uses TRBV4-3 and TRBJ2-5, with 11 bases matching TRBD2. CDR1 is LGHNA and CDR2 is YSLEER in the germline V gene. V trimming: 3 bases; J trimming: 4 bases; junction bases outside the gene matches: 7. The CDR3 extends over 16 amino acids.

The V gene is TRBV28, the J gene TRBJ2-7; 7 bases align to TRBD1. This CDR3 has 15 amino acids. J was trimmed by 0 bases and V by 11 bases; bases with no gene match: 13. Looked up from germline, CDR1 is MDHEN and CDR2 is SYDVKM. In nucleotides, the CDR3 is TGTGCCTGTGTCGGTACAGGGGCCTTCTCCTACGAGCAGTACTTC. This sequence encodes CACVGTGAFSYEQYF.

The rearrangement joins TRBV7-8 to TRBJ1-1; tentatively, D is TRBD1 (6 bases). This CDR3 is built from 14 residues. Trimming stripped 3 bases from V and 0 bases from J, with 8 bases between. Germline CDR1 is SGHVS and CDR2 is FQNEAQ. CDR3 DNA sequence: TGTGCCAGCAGCTTGAACAGGGTGAACACTGAAGCTTTCTTT. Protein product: CASSLNRVNTEAFF. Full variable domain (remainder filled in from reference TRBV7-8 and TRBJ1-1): GAGVSQSPRYKVAKRGQDVALRCDPISGHVSLFWYQQALGQGPEFLTYFQNEAQLDKSGLPSDRFFAERPEGSVSTLKIQRTQQEDSAVYLCASSLNRVNTEAFFGQGTRLTVV.

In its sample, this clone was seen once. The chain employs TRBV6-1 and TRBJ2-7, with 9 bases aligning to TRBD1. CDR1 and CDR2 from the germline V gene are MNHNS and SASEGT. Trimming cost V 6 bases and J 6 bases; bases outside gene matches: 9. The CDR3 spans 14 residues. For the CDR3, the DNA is TGTGCCAGCAGAGATTTCCGGGACAGGGCCGAGCAGTACTTC. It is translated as CASRDFRDRAEQYF.

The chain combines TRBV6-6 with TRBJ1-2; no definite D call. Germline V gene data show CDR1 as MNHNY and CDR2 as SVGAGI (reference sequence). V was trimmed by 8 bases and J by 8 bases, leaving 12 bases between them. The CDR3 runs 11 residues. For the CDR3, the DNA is TGTGCCAGCGGCGCTAGCGGGGGCTACACCTTC. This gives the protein CASGASGGYTF.

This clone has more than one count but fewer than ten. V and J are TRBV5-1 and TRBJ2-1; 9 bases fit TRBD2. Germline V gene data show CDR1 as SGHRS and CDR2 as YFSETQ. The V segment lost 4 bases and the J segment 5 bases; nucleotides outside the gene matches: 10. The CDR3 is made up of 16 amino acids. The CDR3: CASSLGGTSGHNEQFF. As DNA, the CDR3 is TGCGCCAGCAGCCTAGGTGGAACTAGCGGGCACAATGAGCAGTTCTTC.

CDR3 bases: TGCGCCAGCAGCTTGGCTAGCGGGAGGACTAGCGACAATGAGCAGTTCTTC. Amino acids: CASSLASGRTSDNEQFF. The chain links TRBV5-1 to TRBJ2-1; TRBD2 agrees at 11 bases. The ends lost 0 bases at V and 5 bases at J; junction bases unmatched: 7. In germline, CDR1 is SGHRS, CDR2 YFSETQ. The length of the CDR3 is 17 residues. Using reference TRBV5-1 and TRBJ2-1 for the parts outside the CDR3, the full variable domain is KAGVTQTPRYLIKTRGQQVTLSCSPISGHRSVSWYQQTPGQGLQFLFEYFSETQRNKGNFPGRFSGRQFSNSRSEMNVSTLELGDSALYLCASSLASGRTSDNEQFFGPGTRLTVL.

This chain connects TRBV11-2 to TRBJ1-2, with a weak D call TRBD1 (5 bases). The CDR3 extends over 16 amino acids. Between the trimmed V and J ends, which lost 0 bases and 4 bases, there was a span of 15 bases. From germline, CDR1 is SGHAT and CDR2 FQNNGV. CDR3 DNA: TGTGCCAGCAGCTTAGAGGGCAGGGATTGGCGCTATGGCTACACCTTC. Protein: CASSLEGRDWRYGYTF. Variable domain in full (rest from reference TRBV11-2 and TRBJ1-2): EAGVAQSPRYKIIEKRQSVAFWCNPISGHATLYWYQQILGQGPKLLIQFQNNGVVDDSQLPKDRFSAERLKGVDSTLKIQPAKLEDSAVYLCASSLEGRDWRYGYTFGSGTRLTVV.

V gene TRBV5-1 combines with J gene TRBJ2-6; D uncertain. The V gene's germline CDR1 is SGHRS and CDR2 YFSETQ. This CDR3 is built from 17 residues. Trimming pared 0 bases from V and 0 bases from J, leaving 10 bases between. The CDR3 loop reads CASSLVGGRSGANVLTF. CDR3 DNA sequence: TGCGCCAGCAGCTTGGTCGGCGGCCGCTCTGGGGCCAACGTCCTGACTTTC. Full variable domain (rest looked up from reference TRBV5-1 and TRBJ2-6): KAGVTQTPRYLIKTRGQQVTLSCSPISGHRSVSWYQQTPGQGLQFLFEYFSETQRNKGNFPGRFSGRQFSNSRSEMNVSTLELGDSALYLCASSLVGGRSGANVLTFGAGSRLTVL.